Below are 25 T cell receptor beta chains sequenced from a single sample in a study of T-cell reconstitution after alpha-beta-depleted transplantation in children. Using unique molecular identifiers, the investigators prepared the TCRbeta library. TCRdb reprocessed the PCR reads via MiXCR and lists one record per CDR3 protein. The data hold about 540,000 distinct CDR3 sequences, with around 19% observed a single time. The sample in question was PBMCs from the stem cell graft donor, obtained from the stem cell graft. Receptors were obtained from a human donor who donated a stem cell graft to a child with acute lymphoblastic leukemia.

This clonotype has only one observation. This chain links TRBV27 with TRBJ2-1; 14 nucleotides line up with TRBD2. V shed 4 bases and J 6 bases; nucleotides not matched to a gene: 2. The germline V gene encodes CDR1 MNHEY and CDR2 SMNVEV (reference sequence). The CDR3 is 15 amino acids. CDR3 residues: CASSYGLAGGNEQFF. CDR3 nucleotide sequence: TGTGCCAGCAGTTACGGACTAGCGGGGGGCAATGAGCAGTTCTTC.

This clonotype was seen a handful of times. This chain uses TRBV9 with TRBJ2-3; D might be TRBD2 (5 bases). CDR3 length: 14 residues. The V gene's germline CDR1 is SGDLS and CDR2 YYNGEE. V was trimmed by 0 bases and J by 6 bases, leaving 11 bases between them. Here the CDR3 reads CASSVEGGRDTQYF. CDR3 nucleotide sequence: TGTGCCAGCAGCGTAGAAGGAGGCCGGGATACGCAGTATTTT.

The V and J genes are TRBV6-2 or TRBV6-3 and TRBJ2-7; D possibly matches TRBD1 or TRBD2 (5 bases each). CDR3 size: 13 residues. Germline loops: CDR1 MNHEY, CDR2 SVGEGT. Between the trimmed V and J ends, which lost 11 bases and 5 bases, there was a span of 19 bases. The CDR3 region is CAGRRQGNDEQYF. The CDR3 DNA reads TGTGCCGGACGGAGGCAGGGAAACGACGAGCAGTACTTC.

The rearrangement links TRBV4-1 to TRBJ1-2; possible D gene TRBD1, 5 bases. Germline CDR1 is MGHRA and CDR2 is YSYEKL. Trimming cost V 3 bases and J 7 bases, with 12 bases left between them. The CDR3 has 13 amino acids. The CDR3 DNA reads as TGCGCCAGCAGCCACCGGACACCTGGTGGCTACACCTTC. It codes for CASSHRTPGGYTF.

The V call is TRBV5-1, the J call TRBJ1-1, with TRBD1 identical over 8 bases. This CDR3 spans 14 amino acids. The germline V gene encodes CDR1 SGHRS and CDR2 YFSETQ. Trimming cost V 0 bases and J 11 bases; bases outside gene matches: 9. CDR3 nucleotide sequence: TGCGCCAGCAGCTTGGCAGGACAGGGATCGAGGGCTTTCTTT. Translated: CASSLAGQGSRAFF.

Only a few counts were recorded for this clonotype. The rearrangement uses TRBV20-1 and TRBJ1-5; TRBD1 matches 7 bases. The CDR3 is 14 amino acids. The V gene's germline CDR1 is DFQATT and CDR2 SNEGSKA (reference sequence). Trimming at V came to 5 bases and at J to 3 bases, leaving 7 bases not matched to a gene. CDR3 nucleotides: TGCAGTGCTTACAGACAGGGTACCAATCAGCCCCAGCATTTT. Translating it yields CSAYRQGTNQPQHF.

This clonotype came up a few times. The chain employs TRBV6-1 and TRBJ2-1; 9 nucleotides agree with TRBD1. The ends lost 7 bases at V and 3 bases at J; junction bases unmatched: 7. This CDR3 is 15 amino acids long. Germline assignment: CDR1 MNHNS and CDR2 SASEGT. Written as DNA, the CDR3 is TGTGCCAGCATGTCTGGACAGGGGATCTACAATGAGCAGTTCTTC. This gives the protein CASMSGQGIYNEQFF.

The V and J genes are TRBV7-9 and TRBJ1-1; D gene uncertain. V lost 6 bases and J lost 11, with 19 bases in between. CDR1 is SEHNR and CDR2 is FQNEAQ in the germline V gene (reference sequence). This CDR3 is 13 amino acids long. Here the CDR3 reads CASSSYVQERAFF. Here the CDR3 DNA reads TGTGCCAGCAGTTCGTATGTTCAGGAGAGGGCTTTCTTT.

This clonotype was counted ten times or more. This CDR3 reads CSADPGVGTEAFF. CDR3 in DNA: TGCAGCGCGGACCCAGGGGTTGGCACTGAAGCTTTCTTT. The chain recombines TRBV29-1 with TRBJ1-1, with TRBD1 as a possible D gene (6 bases). The length of the CDR3 is 13 residues. The germline V gene encodes CDR1 SQVTM and CDR2 ANQGSEA. Trimming removed 7 bases at V and 4 bases at J, with 16 bases between.

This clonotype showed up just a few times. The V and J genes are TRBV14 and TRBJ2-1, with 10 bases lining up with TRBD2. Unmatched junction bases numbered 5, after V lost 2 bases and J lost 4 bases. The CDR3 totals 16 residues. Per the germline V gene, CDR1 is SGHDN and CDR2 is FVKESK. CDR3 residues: CASSQPPGLAYNEQFF. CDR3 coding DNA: TGTGCCAGCAGCCAACCCCCGGGACTAGCGTACAATGAGCAGTTCTTC.

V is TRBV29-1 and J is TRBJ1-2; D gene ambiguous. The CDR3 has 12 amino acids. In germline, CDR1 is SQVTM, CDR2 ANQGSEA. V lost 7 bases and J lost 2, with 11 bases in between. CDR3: CSGAQWNYGYTF. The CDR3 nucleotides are TGCAGCGGCGCACAGTGGAACTATGGCTACACCTTC.

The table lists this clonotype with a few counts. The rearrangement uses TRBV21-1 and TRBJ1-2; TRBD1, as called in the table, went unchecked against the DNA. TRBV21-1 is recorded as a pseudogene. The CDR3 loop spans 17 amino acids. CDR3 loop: CASSKAEQGANNYGYTF. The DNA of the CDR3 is TGTGCCAGCAGCAAAGCGGAACAGGGGGCAAATAACTATGGCTACACCTTC.

The chain's CDR3 is CASRLGGGDEQFF. The CDR3, as DNA: TGTGCCAGCAGACTTGGTGGGGGCGATGAGCAGTTCTTC. The chain is built from TRBV6-2 or TRBV6-3 and TRBJ2-1, with D perhaps TRBD1 (6 bases). V was trimmed by 6 bases and J by 8 bases, leaving 14 bases between them. CDR1 and CDR2 (germline): MNHEY, SVGEGT. This CDR3 spans 13 amino acids.

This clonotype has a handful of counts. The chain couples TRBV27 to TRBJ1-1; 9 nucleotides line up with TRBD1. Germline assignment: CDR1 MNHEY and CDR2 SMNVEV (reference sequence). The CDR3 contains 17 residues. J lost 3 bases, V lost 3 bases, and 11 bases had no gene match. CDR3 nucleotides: TGTGCCAGCAGTTTCTCAGGACAGGGGCGCCTAGACACTGAAGCTTTCTTT. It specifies CASSFSGQGRLDTEAFF.

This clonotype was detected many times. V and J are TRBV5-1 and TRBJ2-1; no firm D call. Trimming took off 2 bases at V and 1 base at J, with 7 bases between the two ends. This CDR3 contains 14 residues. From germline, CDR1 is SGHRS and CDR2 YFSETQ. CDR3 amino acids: CASSLFGSYNEQFF. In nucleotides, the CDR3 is TGCGCCAGCAGCTTATTTGGTTCCTACAATGAGCAGTTCTTC.

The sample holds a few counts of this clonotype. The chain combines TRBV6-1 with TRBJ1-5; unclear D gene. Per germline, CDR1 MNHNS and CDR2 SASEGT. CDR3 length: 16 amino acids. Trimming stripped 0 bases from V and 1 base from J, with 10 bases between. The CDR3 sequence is CASSEAGVWSNQPQHF. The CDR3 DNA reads TGTGCCAGCAGTGAAGCAGGAGTTTGGAGCAATCAGCCCCAGCATTTT.

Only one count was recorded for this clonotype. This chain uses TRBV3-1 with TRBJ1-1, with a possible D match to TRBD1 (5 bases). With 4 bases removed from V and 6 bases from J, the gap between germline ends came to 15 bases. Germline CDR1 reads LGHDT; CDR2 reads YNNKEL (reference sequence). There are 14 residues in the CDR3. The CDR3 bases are TGTGCCAGCAGCCCCGCGGGGGAATGGCCTGAAGCTTTCTTT. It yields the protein CASSPAGEWPEAFF.

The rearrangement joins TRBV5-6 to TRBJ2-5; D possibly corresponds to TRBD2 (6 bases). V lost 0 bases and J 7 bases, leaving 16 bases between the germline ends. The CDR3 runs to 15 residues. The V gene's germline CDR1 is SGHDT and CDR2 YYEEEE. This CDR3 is CASSLGSGGAVTQYF. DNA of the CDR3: TGTGCCAGCAGCTTGGGATCCGGCGGGGCGGTGACCCAGTACTTC.

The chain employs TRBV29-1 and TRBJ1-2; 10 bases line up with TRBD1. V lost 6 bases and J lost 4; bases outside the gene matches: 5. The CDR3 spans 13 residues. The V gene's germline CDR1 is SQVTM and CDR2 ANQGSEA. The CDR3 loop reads CSVGTGVIYGYTF. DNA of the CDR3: TGCAGCGTGGGGACAGGGGTCATCTATGGCTACACCTTC.

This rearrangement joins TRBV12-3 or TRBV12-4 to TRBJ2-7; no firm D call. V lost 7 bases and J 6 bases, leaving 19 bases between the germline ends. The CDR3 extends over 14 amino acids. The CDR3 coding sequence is TGTGCCAGCACCTTGAACTTAGGCCTCAGCGAGCAGTACTTC. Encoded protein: CASTLNLGLSEQYF.

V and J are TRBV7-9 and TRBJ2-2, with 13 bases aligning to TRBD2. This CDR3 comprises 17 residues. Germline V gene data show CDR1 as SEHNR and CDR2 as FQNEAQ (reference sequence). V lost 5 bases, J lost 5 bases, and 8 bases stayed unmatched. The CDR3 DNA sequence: TGTGCCAGCAGCCCCCGACTAGCGGGAGGTGTTACCGGGGAGCTGTTTTTT. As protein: CASSPRLAGGVTGELFF.

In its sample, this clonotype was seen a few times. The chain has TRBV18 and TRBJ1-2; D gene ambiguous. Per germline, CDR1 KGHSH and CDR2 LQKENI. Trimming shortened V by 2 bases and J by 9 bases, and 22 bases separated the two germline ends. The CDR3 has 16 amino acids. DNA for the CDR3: TGTGCCAGCTCACCAAGATCATCCGAGACTCTATGGAGCTACACCTTC. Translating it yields CASSPRSSETLWSYTF.

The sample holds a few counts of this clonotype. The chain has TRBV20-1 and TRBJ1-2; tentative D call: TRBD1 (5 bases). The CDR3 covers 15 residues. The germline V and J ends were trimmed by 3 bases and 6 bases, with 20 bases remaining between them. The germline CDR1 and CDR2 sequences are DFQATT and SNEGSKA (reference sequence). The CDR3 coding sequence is TGCAGTGCTAGTCTAATCCAGGCAGGGCCGAATGGCTACACCTTC. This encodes CSASLIQAGPNGYTF.

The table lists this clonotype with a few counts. The CDR3 DNA reads as TGTGCCAGCAGCTTGGTAGCGGGGGATGAGCAGTTCTTC. Amino acid sequence: CASSLVAGDEQFF. The chain recombines TRBV5-6 with TRBJ2-1, with 9 bases matching TRBD2. With 0 bases clipped from V and 8 bases from J, the junction kept 0 bases outside the gene matches. Germline V gene sequence: CDR1 SGHDT, CDR2 YYEEEE. This CDR3 has 13 amino acids.

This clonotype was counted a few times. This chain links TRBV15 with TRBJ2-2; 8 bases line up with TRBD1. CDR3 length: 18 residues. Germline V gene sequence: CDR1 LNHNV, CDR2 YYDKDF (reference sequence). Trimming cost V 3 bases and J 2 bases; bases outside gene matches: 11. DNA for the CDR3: TGTGCCACCAGCAGGACCCTTCAGGGGGCGGGCAACACCGGGGAGCTGTTTTTT. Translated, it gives CATSRTLQGAGNTGELFF.